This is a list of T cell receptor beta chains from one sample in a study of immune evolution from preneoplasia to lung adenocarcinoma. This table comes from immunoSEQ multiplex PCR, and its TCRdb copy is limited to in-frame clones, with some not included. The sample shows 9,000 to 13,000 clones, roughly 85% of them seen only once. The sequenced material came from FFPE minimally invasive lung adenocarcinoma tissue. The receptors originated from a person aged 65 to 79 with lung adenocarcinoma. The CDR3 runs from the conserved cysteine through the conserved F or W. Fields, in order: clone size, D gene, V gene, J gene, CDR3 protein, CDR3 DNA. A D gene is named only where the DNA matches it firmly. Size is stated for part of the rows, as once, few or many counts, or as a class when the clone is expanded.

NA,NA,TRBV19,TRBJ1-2,CASSIEGNYGYTF,TGTGCCAGTAGTATAGAAGGGAACTATGGCTACACCTTC
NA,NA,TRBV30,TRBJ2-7,CAWSVGGGSNEQYF,TGTGCCTGGAGTGTAGGAGGGGGCTCGAACGAGCAGTACTTC
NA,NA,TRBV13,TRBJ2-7,CASSLLSSGEQYF,TGTGCCAGCAGCTTGTTATCGTCGGGGGAGCAGTACTTC
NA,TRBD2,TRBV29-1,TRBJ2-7,CSVAGGVESYEQYF,TGCAGCGTCGCGGGGGGGGTGGAGTCCTACGAGCAGTACTTC
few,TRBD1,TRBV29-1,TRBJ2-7,CSVGPGGHEQYF,TGCAGCGTTGGTCCAGGGGGCCACGAGCAGTACTTC
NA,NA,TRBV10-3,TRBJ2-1,CAISEGWGRINEQFF,TGTGCCATCAGTGAAGGCTGGGGCCGAATCAATGAGCAGTTCTTC
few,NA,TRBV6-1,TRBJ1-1,CASSEWGEDTEAFF,TGTGCCAGCAGTGAGTGGGGGGAGGACACTGAAGCTTTCTTT
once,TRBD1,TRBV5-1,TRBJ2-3,CASRYGQVPVDTQYF,TGCGCCAGCAGATACGGACAGGTCCCCGTGGATACGCAGTATTTT
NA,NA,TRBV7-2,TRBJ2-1,CASSPPQFGKGTFYNEQFF,TGTGCCAGCAGCCCCCCGCAGTTCGGAAAAGGAACCTTTTACAATGAGCAGTTCTTC
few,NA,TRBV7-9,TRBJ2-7,CASSPRWGRIEQYF,TGTGCCAGCAGCCCACGGTGGGGGCGGATCGAGCAGTACTTC
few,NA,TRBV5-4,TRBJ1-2,CASSGGLQGAVGYTF,TGTGCCAGCAGCGGGGGCCTACAGGGAGCTGTTGGCTACACCTTC
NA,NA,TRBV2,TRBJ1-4,CASKDLKLFF,TGTGCCAGCAAGGACTTAAAACTGTTTTTT
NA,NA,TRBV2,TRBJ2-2,CASSERLTGELFF,TGTGCCAGCAGTGAAAGGCTCACCGGGGAGCTGTTTTTT
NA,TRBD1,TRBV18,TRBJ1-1,CASSQQGGSTEAFF,TGTGCCAGCTCACAACAGGGGGGGAGCACTGAAGCTTTCTTT
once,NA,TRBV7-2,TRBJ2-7,CASSRGGDRQQYF,TGTGCCAGCAGCCGAGGTGGGGATCGACAGCAGTACTTC
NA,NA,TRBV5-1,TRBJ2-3,CASSLVMDTQYF,TGCGCCAGCAGCTTGGTTATGGATACGCAGTATTTT
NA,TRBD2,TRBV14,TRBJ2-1,CASSHLSGRLYNEQFF,TGTGCCAGCAGCCACCTTAGCGGGAGGTTATACAATGAGCAGTTCTTC
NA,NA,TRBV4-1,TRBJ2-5,CASSQDSFPETQYF,TGCGCCAGCAGCCAAGATAGCTTCCCGGAGACCCAGTACTTC
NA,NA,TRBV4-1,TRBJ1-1,CASSQGTALNTEAFF,TGCGCCAGCAGCCAAGGGACAGCATTGAACACTGAAGCTTTCTTT
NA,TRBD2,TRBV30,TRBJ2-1,CARAGPGTSGGVYNEQFF,TGTGCCCGCGCCGGGCCCGGGACTAGCGGGGGGGTTTACAATGAGCAGTTCTTC
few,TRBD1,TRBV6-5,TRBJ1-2,CASGGTGGHYGYTF,TGTGCCAGCGGAGGGACAGGAGGGCACTATGGCTACACCTTC
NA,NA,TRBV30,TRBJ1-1,CAWSVQAMNTEAFF,TGTGCCTGGAGTGTCCAGGCCATGAACACTGAAGCTTTCTTT
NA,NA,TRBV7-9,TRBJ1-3,CASSLEVRPPNTIYF,TGTGCCAGCAGCTTAGAGGTCCGGCCCCCAAACACCATATATTTT
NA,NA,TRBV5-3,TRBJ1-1,CARRELRTTEAFF,TGTGCCAGAAGGGAGTTACGAACCACTGAAGCTTTCTTT
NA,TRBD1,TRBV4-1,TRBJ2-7,CASSQDLSRGTGHYEQYF,TGCGCCAGCAGCCAAGATCTAAGTAGGGGGACAGGGCACTACGAGCAGTACTTC
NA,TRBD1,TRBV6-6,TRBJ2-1,CASSYSGQGQFF,TGTGCCAGCAGTTACTCCGGACAGGGGCAGTTCTTC
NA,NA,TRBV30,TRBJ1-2,CAWSQGSSWVNYGYTF,TGTGCCTGGTCTCAGGGGAGCTCGTGGGTAAACTATGGCTACACCTTC
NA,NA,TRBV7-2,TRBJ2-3,CASSLDRGGPADTQYF,TGTGCCAGCAGCTTAGATCGTGGGGGGCCCGCAGATACGCAGTATTTT
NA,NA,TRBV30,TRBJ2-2,CGLVGGAGELFF,TGTGGGCTGGTCGGAGGCGCCGGGGAGCTGTTTTTT
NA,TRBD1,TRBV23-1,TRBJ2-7,CASSLVGGDVPGQGNYEQYF,TGCGCCAGCAGTCTCGTCGGGGGGGACGTGCCGGGACAGGGGAACTACGAGCAGTACTTC
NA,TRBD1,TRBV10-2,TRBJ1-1,CASRGDRANTEAFF,TGCGCCAGCAGAGGAGACAGGGCCAACACTGAAGCTTTCTTT
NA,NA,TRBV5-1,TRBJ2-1,CASRRTLNEQFF,TGCGCCAGCAGACGAACCCTCAATGAGCAGTTCTTC
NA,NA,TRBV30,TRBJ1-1,CAWSQGITNTEAFF,TGTGCCTGGAGTCAAGGCATCACGAACACTGAAGCTTTCTTT
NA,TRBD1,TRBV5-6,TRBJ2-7,CASSLTGVYEQYF,TGTGCCAGCAGCTTGACAGGGGTTTACGAGCAGTACTTC
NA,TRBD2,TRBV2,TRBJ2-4,CASRGLVSIQYF,TGTGCCAGCAGGGGACTAGTGAGCATTCAGTACTTC
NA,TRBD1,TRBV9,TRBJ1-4,CASSVEDRGPGEKLFF,TGTGCCAGCAGCGTAGAAGACAGGGGGCCAGGTGAAAAACTGTTTTTT
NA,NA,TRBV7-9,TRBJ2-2,CASRKQGNTGELFF,TGTGCCAGCAGAAAACAGGGGAACACCGGGGAGCTGTTTTTT
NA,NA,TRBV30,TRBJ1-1,CAWSVGGIEAFF,TGTGCCTGGAGTGTGGGGGGGATTGAAGCTTTCTTT
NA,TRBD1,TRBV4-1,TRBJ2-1,CASSQTGQTYNEQFF,TGCGCCAGCAGCCAAACGGGACAGACATACAATGAGCAGTTCTTC
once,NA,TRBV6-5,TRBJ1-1,CASSYSVLNTEAFF,TGTGCCAGCAGTTACTCGGTCCTAAACACTGAAGCTTTCTTT
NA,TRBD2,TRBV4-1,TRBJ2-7,CASSPGLAVPHEQYF,TGCGCCAGCAGCCCAGGACTAGCGGTACCCCACGAGCAGTACTTC
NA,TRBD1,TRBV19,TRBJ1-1,CASSIRDRATEAFF,TGTGCCAGTAGTATAAGGGACAGGGCCACTGAAGCTTTCTTT
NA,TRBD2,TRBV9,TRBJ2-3,CASKTGLAGTDTQYF,TGTGCCAGCAAGACGGGACTAGCGGGCACAGATACGCAGTATTTT
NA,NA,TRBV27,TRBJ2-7,CASSLWDTGEQYF,TGTGCCAGCAGTTTATGGGATACGGGGGAGCAGTACTTC
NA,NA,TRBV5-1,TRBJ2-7,CASSLVLGGDGSYEQYF,TGCGCCAGCAGCTTGGTCCTCGGAGGGGATGGGTCCTACGAGCAGTACTTC
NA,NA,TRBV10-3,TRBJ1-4,CAISESANEKLFF,TGTGCCATCAGTGAGTCCGCTAATGAAAAACTGTTTTTT
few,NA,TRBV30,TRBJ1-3,CAWRWRGAGGNTIYF,TGTGCCTGGAGATGGAGGGGCGCTGGTGGAAACACCATATATTTT
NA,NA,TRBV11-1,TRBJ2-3,CASSLGAGSTDTQYF,TGTGCCAGCAGCTTGGGTGCAGGTAGCACAGATACGCAGTATTTT
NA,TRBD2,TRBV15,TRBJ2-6,CATKPRGGSGANVLTF,TGTGCCACCAAGCCAAGGGGAGGGTCTGGGGCCAACGTCCTGACTTTC